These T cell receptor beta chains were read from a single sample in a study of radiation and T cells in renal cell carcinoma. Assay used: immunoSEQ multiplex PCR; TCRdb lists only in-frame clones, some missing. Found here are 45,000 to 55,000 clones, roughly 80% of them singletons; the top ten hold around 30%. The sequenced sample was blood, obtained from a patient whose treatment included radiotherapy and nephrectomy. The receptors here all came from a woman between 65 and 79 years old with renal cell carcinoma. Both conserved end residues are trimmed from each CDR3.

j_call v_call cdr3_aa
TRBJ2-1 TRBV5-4 ASSPGTSRFGEQF
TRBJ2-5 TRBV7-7 ASSTGQLETQY
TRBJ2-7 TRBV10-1 ASRDESGGQGAREQY
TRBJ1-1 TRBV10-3 AISEGEGGSQGTEAF
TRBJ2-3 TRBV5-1 ASSLAIAGGNTQY
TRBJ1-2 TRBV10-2 ASSDSHNYGYT
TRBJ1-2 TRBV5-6 ASSFYRNLNYGYT
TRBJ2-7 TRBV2 ASSGSYEQY
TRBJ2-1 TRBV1 TSELAGGGNEQF
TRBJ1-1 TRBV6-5 ASSYSTSLRNTEAF
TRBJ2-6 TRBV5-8 ASSTGQLISGANVLT
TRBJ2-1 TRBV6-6 ASRPQGTYNEQF
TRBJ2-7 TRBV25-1 ASSEGKGKY
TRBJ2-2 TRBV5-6 ASSLPGSFTGELF
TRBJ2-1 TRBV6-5 ASSRAATIGNEQF
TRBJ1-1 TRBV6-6 ASSYQGARTTEAF
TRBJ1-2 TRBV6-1 ASSEQGARGYT
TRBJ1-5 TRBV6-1 ASIDWGNQPQH
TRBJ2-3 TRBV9 ASSGSGGYTDTQY
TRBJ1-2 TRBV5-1 ASSLGTNYGYT
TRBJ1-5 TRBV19 ASSMSSGRRNQPQH
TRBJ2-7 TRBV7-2 ASSLFGAREQY
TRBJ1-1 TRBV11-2 ASSLGGMNTEAF
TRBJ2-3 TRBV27 ASSNSGDTQY
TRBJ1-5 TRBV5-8 ASSLRGDQPQH
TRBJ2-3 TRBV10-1 ARTPGRPLGTDTQY
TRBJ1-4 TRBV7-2 ASSYEGRKLF
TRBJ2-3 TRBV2 ASSEAQATGTDTQY